This TCR beta chain emerged from a study of blood T cell repertoires in COVID-19 (dated by TCRdb to the early 2020s). About the full investigation: Collaborator samples came from the United States, Italy and Spain and covered acute and convalescent phases of COVID-19. The samples were drawn from two sources: the first 160 participants of the ongoing ImmuneRACE study, and 1,200 or so subjects contributed by 6 global collaborators. Where HLA class I and class II types were available, the types were taken from metadata supplied by the sample provider, not from assay-based typing. Deeply sampled blood TCRbeta repertoires from subjects exposed to, actively infected with, or recovered from COVID-19 were included in the dataset. The sample metadata nearly always contained a de-identified subject ID, COVID-19 status, age in years and sex. The material from the prospective study consisted of cDNA or gDNA derived from T cells, B-cell-depleted T cells, or PBMCs. The repertoires were released in a freely available public database meant as a resource for research on the immune response to SARS-CoV-2. Results the study describes overall, beyond this receptor: The quantity of clinical and demographic metadata differed by source and by participant and was supplied without curation.

Participants in the prospective study were enrolled through a virtual design, were aged roughly 18 to 100 years, and lived in approximately 24 United States geographic areas. In the prospective study, participants were assigned to cohorts based on the clinical history participants reported in a screening survey and a study questionnaire. Recovered participants in ImmuneRACE Cohort 3 were defined as having two consecutive negative NP/OP PCR tests, clearance from a healthcare professional, or resolution of symptoms. In the prospective study, mobile phlebotomists collected whole blood, serum and a nasopharyngeal or oropharyngeal swab from each participant. Over a roughly 2-month period, participants in the prospective study had the option of providing additional blood draws and questionnaires. Before DNA extraction, blood samples from the prospective study were shipped at room temperature or frozen.

Between the V and J ends, shortened by 2 bases and 3 bases respectively, the junction contains 5 bases. Taken from cysteine to phenylalanine, the CDR3 has 14 residues. This entry keeps only the CDR3 DNA: 42 bases, framed from base 1. CDR1 and CDR2 (SNHLY, FYNNEI) derive from the germline V gene. The immunoSEQ Assay, a bias-controlled multiplex PCR, was used to amplify TCRbeta CDR3 regions from genomic DNA. Per the original workflow: The number of nucleated cells in each sample was estimated from the amplification of reference gene primers within the assay. Sequence reads were collapsed and filtered to measure the absolute abundance of every unique TCRbeta CDR3 rearrangement. Productive Simpson clonality was computed per sample as the square root of Simpson's diversity index over productive rearrangements. In TCRdb, the immuneACCESS table is reduced to in-frame sequences with V and J assigned. These tables do not hold every clone; where another copy was compared, an unresolved V gene accounts for under half, and the others remain unexplained. The DNA gave D and trimming, while V, J and clone size come from that table. The sample records approximately 200,000 clones, roughly 85% of which are singletons. Approximately 11% of the sample is in the top ten clones.

On this clone itself: Its recognized antigen is unknown. No per-base quality is available; no much larger clone lies one base away.

Specimen: PBMCs or T cells enriched from blood (not recorded which). The chain is assembled from TRBV2 and TRBJ1-6; no D segment can be confidently identified. The receptor's source is a young man who had recovered from COVID-19. Here is the DNA: TGTGCCAGCAGTGAACAGATCTATAATTCACCCCTCCACTTT. Its translation is CASSEQIYNSPLHF.